The clone carrying this T cell receptor (beta chain) was observed at least ten times. This specimen belongs to a study of early T cells in non-severe SARS-CoV-2 infection. As part of library construction, unique molecular identifiers were attached to individual cDNA molecules. MiXCR, applied by TCRdb to the 5' RACE reads, yields one record per CDR3 protein. The repertoire has roughly 41,000 distinct CDR3 sequences, about 5.2% of them found once; the top ten carry about 5.4%. The germline gives CDR1 DFQATT, CDR2 SNEGSKA (reference sequence). V shed 5 bases and J 5 bases; nucleotides not matched to a gene: 0. This CDR3 has 14 residues.

The sequencing here drew on whole blood, taken at baseline. The receptor comes from an adult who was a healthcare worker with PCR-confirmed SARS-CoV-2 infection or an uninfected control (not recorded which). The chain combines TRBV20-1 with TRBJ2-2; 15 bases line up with TRBD2. Here the CDR3 reads CSAGLAGGTGELFF. CDR3 DNA: TGCAGTGCTGGACTAGCGGGAGGGACCGGGGAGCTGTTTTTT.